The 15 T cell receptor beta chains below come from one sample, sequenced in a study of graft-versus-host responses after intestinal transplantation. TCRdb keeps only in-frame clones here, not all; method: immunoSEQ multiplex PCR. The top ten clones hold 0.9% to 1% of a sample with around 100,000 clones, more than 75% of them seen once. Their antigen targets remain unknown. The sample here was unstimulated CD4+ T cells sorted from spleen or lymph node cells, taken before transplant. The receptors shown here come from a human donor who was the organ donor for an intestinal transplant.

The chain carries TRBV18 and TRBJ1-2; 7 nucleotides match TRBD1. This CDR3 spans 15 amino acids. From germline, CDR1 is KGHSH and CDR2 LQKENI. V lost 3 bases and J lost 4; bases outside the gene matches: 8. CDR3 sequence reads: CASSPATGKVYGYTF. CDR3 nucleotides: TGTGCCAGCTCACCCGCGACAGGGAAGGTCTATGGCTACACCTTC.

V usage is TRBV11-2 and J usage is TRBJ2-1; 9 bases are shared with TRBD2. This CDR3 is built from 15 residues. Germline CDR1 is SGHAT and CDR2 is FQNNGV. The J segment lost 7 bases and the V segment lost 1 base, leaving 5 bases of the junction unmatched. The CDR3 loop is CASSLGAGGLNEQFF. The CDR3 nucleotides are TGTGCCAGCAGCTTAGGGGCGGGGGGGCTGAATGAGCAGTTCTTC.

The rearrangement joins TRBV2 to TRBJ2-3; 7 nucleotides align to TRBD1. CDR3 length: 14 residues. Germline CDR1 SNHLY, CDR2 FYNNEI. V was clipped by 8 bases and J by 0 bases; unmatched bases: 5. This CDR3 is CASGDSASTDTQYF. The CDR3 region has the DNA TGTGCCAGCGGGGACAGTGCTAGCACAGATACGCAGTATTTT.

V is TRBV30 and J is TRBJ1-4, with TRBD1 as a possible D gene (5 bases). Looked up from germline, CDR1 is GTSNPN and CDR2 is SVGIG (reference sequence). The CDR3 spans 15 residues. Trimming pared 4 bases from V and 5 bases from J, leaving 17 bases between. CDR3 in DNA: TGTGCCTGGAATCCTTACAAGTCAGGGAATGAAAAACTGTTTTTT. This gives the protein CAWNPYKSGNEKLFF.

The chain uses TRBV5-4 and TRBJ2-1, with 7 bases fitting TRBD2. The V gene's germline CDR1 is SGHNT and CDR2 YYREEE (reference sequence). V gave up 0 bases and J gave up 0 bases; unmatched junction bases: 3. The CDR3 consists of 16 residues. Here the CDR3 DNA reads TGTGCCAGCAGCTTGGGTCCGGGGGGCTCCTACAATGAGCAGTTCTTC. Its protein is CASSLGPGGSYNEQFF.

The chain employs TRBV6-1 and TRBJ1-2; 9 bases agree with TRBD1. CDR3 size: 15 residues. Germline CDR1 is MNHNS and CDR2 is SASEGT. The V and J ends lost 7 bases and 0 bases, in that order; junction bases with no gene match: 6. The CDR3 is CASIGTGTTNYGYTF. The CDR3 DNA is TGTGCCAGCATCGGGACAGGGACCACTAACTATGGCTACACCTTC.

The V and J genes are TRBV5-1 and TRBJ2-2; 8 nucleotides agree with TRBD1. The CDR3 covers 14 residues. The V and J ends lost 3 bases and 6 bases, in that order; junction bases with no gene match: 4. Germline V gene data show CDR1 as SGHRS and CDR2 as YFSETQ. Here the CDR3 DNA reads TGCGCCAGCAGCTCGACAGGGGTACCCGGGGAGCTGTTTTTT. It yields the protein CASSSTGVPGELFF.

This chain uses TRBV7-2 with TRBJ2-3; TRBD2 matches 9 bases. This CDR3 region has 16 residues. Germline V gene sequence: CDR1 SGHTA, CDR2 FQGNSA. The junction had 8 bases not matched to a gene; V was cut back by 5 bases and J by 2 bases. The CDR3, as DNA: TGTGCCAGCAGCGGACGAGCGGGGGGAGACACAGATACGCAGTATTTT. It codes for CASSGRAGGDTDTQYF.

The J gene is TRBJ1-6, the V gene TRBV6-1; 10 bases agree with TRBD1. The CDR3 runs 14 residues. Germline loops: CDR1 MNHNS, CDR2 SASEGT. After removal of 6 bases from V and 10 bases from J, the junction contained 6 bases not matched to a gene. CDR3 sequence reads: CASRMTGGWSPLHF. CDR3 DNA sequence: TGTGCCAGCAGGATGACAGGGGGCTGGTCACCCCTCCACTTT.

The sample holds a few counts of this clone. The rearrangement joins TRBV5-3 to TRBJ1-5; 7 nucleotides line up with TRBD1. TRBV5-3 counts as an open reading frame of uncertain function. This CDR3 has 16 residues. V dropped 2 bases and J dropped 3; count of bases not matched to a gene: 8. The DNA for the CDR3 is TGTGCCAGAAGCTTTTATGGCAGGGGGACCAATCAGCCCCAGCATTTT. Encoded protein: CARSFYGRGTNQPQHF.

The chain links TRBV5-6 to TRBJ2-2, with D unclear. The CDR3 contains 15 residues. In germline, CDR1 is SGHDT, CDR2 YYEEEE. The ends were cut back, 6 bases at V and 8 bases at J, with 20 bases in the middle. CDR3 residues: CASTRRLLPRGELFF. CDR3 nucleotide sequence: TGTGCCAGCACCAGACGACTGCTCCCTCGGGGGGAGCTGTTTTTT.

This sequence joins TRBV19 and TRBJ2-1, with D perhaps matching TRBD2 (7 bases). The CDR3 covers 15 residues. The germline V and J ends were trimmed by 2 bases and 7 bases, with 15 bases remaining between them. Germline V gene lookup returns CDR1 LNHDA and CDR2 SQIVND (reference sequence). The CDR3 protein is CASSIRGGARNEQFF. CDR3 coding DNA: TGTGCCAGTAGTATAAGGGGGGGGGCGCGAAATGAGCAGTTCTTC. Drawing the rest from reference TRBV19 and TRBJ2-1, the complete variable domain is DGGITQSPKYLFRKEGQNVTLSCEQNLNHDAMYWYRQDPGQGLRLIYYSQIVNDFQKGDIAEGYSVSREKKESFPLTVTSAQKNPTAFYLCASSIRGGARNEQFFGPGTRLTVL.

The chain links TRBV30 to TRBJ2-7; D remains ambiguous. Germline assignment: CDR1 GTSNPN and CDR2 SVGIG (reference sequence). V was trimmed by 3 bases and J by 2 bases, leaving 11 bases between them. There are 13 residues in the CDR3. The CDR3 is CAWRFGQAYEQYF. CDR3 bases: TGTGCCTGGAGATTCGGCCAGGCCTACGAGCAGTACTTC.

This chain uses TRBV28 with TRBJ2-1; D is ambiguous. Germline V gives CDR1 MDHEN, CDR2 SYDVKM. V was pared by 4 bases and J by 6 bases, with 13 bases between. The CDR3 totals 14 residues. The CDR3 region is CASSWSSLTNEQFF. CDR3 DNA: TGTGCCAGCAGTTGGTCCTCTCTTACCAATGAGCAGTTCTTC.

This clone showed up just a few times. The rearrangement links TRBV11-3 to TRBJ2-1; no clear D. The CDR3 extends over 11 amino acids. Germline-derived CDR1 and CDR2 are SGHNT and YENEEA. The V end lost 8 bases, the J end lost 6 bases, and 8 bases lay between the germline ends. This CDR3 reads CASGGGNEQFF. CDR3 in DNA: TGTGCCAGCGGTGGCGGCAATGAGCAGTTCTTC.